This TCR beta chain was obtained from a study of T-cell memory formation after mild COVID-19. Employing constant-segment primers, 5'RACE generated TCR alpha and TCR beta cDNA libraries bearing sample barcodes and UMIs. TCRdb used MiXCR to reprocess the 5' RACE reads, holding one entry per CDR3 protein. Among a few hundred thousand distinct CDR3 sequences, 14% were seen once, and the ten largest hold around 23%. Sequencing used PBMCs or a T cell subset sorted from them (not recorded which). The source of this sequence is a man between 18 and 29 years old who had mild COVID-19 (a few samples of this study predate the infection). Cell type and time point are not known.

In DNA, the CDR3 is TGTGCCAGCAGCGTCGGGACAGAATACGAGCAGTACTTC. This encodes CASSVGTEYEQYF. The rearrangement uses TRBV11-3 and TRBJ2-7, with 7 bases lining up with TRBD1. CDR3 length: 13 residues. The J segment lost 4 bases and the V segment lost 5 bases, leaving 5 bases of the junction unmatched. CDR1 and CDR2 (germline): SGHNT, YENEEA.